The rows below give T cell receptor beta chains drawn from one sample of a study of breast tumors, draining lymph nodes, adjacent tissues. In TCRdb, the multiplex PCR reads were re-called with MiXCR into one record per CDR3 protein. The data hold approximately 280,000 distinct CDR3 sequences, with 30% to 35% observed a single time. Material: axillary lymph node tissue. These receptors were collected from a female donor with breast cancer. Some clones in this sample may be carry-over from other donors' samples. The conserved cysteine and the conserved F or W are not part of the CDR3 here. The order of the fields is J gene, V gene, CDR3 protein.

J: TRBJ1-2
V: TRBV27
CDR3: ASSFRDGYGYT

J: TRBJ2-6
V: TRBV3-1
CDR3: ASSQVPGANVLT

J: TRBJ2-1
V: TRBV5-1
CDR3: ASSLDGHYNEQF

J: TRBJ1-4
V: TRBV5-8
CDR3: ASSLTGYNEKLF

J: TRBJ2-1
V: TRBV24-1
CDR3: ATTGGTSRGRNEQF

J: TRBJ2-3
V: TRBV9
CDR3: ASSVLSTDTQY

J: TRBJ1-4
V: TRBV5-1
CDR3: ASSSNTVNSGLLF

J: TRBJ2-2
V: TRBV11-3
CDR3: ASSLTSGSFTGELF

J: TRBJ2-2
V: TRBV6-1
CDR3: ASLQASGNTGELF

J: TRBJ2-3
V: TRBV19
CDR3: ASRPLSGAQY

J: TRBJ2-3
V: TRBV20-1
CDR3: SARSSGTGDTQY

J: TRBJ2-7
V: TRBV29-1
CDR3: SVEGPGDRVSSYEQY

J: TRBJ2-1
V: TRBV6-6
CDR3: ASSPLANNEQF

J: TRBJ1-5
V: TRBV3-1
CDR3: ASSQGGRNQPQH

J: TRBJ2-3
V: TRBV5-1
CDR3: ASSTGTSGTSTDTQY

J: TRBJ1-2
V: TRBV30
CDR3: AWSVRLPGKGYT

J: TRBJ2-7
V: TRBV7-9
CDR3: ASSSDKDSYEQY

J: TRBJ2-2
V: TRBV20-1
CDR3: SAMGLGNTGELF

J: TRBJ1-2
V: TRBV6-1
CDR3: ASSGGLAGSYT

J: TRBJ2-1
V: TRBV11-3
CDR3: ASSPPEGSKGEQF

J: TRBJ2-3
V: TRBV11-1
CDR3: ASSLASFSTDTQY

J: TRBJ2-3
V: TRBV5-4
CDR3: ASRAQVSGPSSTDTQY

J: TRBJ2-7
V: TRBV5-1
CDR3: ASWAGDSSYEQY

J: TRBJ1-2
V: TRBV12-3/TRBV12-4
CDR3: ASSFRGIYGYT

J: TRBJ1-4
V: TRBV15
CDR3: ATSKDTEYEKLF

J: TRBJ2-1
V: TRBV29-1
CDR3: SAGGGAYNEQF

J: TRBJ2-1
V: TRBV6-5
CDR3: ASSYEGGREQF

J: TRBJ1-1
V: TRBV9
CDR3: ASSPWTGNTEAF

J: TRBJ2-7
V: TRBV6-2/TRBV6-3
CDR3: ASSPPRAGIPYEQY

J: TRBJ1-3
V: TRBV29-1
CDR3: SVSGGYSGNTIY

J: TRBJ1-1
V: TRBV14
CDR3: ASATGRPTEAF

J: TRBJ2-3
V: TRBV4-1
CDR3: ASSQTREGTDTQY

J: TRBJ1-2
V: TRBV10-3
CDR3: AISVTGGYGYT

J: TRBJ2-1
V: TRBV4-2
CDR3: ASSQGGRNNEQF

J: TRBJ2-1
V: TRBV11-2
CDR3: ASSPPGGGF

J: TRBJ2-7
V: TRBV6-5
CDR3: ASSYSFSVGQPYERY

J: TRBJ1-5
V: TRBV20-1
CDR3: SAATGFNQPQH

J: TRBJ1-2
V: TRBV12-5
CDR3: ASGLSWRGYT

J: TRBJ2-5
V: TRBV11-3
CDR3: ASSLSDSQETQY

J: TRBJ2-1
V: TRBV30
CDR3: AWSKTSGGPYNEQF